This T cell receptor (beta chain) was sequenced in a study of blood T cell repertoires in COVID-19. The protocol was immunoSEQ multiplex PCR, while the TCRdb copy is restricted to in-frame clones and leaves out a portion. The sample records under 100,000 clones, approximately 78% being singletons. The Seattle patients joined while their infection was active and were tracked longitudinally afterward. The sample comprised peripheral blood. The clonotype comes from a man between 60 and 75 years old with COVID-19, enrolled during active disease.

The CDR3 DNA is TGTGCCAGCAGCTTCAGGGATGATCAGCCCCAGCATTTT. Encoded protein: CASSFRDDQPQHF. The chain links TRBV7-2 to TRBJ1-5; tentatively, D is TRBD1 (5 bases). CDR1 and CDR2 (germline): SGHTA, FQGNSA. V gave up 3 bases and J gave up 5 bases, with 8 bases separating them. The CDR3 covers 13 residues.